The next 25 T cell receptor beta chains were all read from a single sample in a study of CXCR3-negative and CXCR3-positive naive CD8 T cells. The libraries of TRB cDNA were prepared using 5' RACE with UMI labels. TCRdb re-called the 5' RACE reads; one entry per CDR3 protein, DNA not given. The table lists around 52,000 distinct CDR3 sequences, with around 22% in the top ten. The specimen sequenced was memory CD8+ T cells from blood. The receptor source for this set is a human donor in good health. Some clones in this sample may be carry-over from other donors' samples.

J is TRBJ2-7 and V is TRBV28. The CDR3 has 12 residues. The germline gives CDR1 MDHEN, CDR2 SYDVKM. The CDR3 sequence is CASRAVSYEQYF.

The chain has TRBV12-3 or TRBV12-4 and TRBJ1-2; TCRdb returns TRBD1, unconfirmable since there is no DNA. The CDR3 is made up of 12 amino acids. The CDR3: CASRTGERGYTF.

V gene TRBV29-1 combines with J gene TRBJ1-4; the TRBD1 assignment by TCRdb is unverifiable without DNA. CDR1 SQVTM and CDR2 ANQGSEA come from the germline V gene. The CDR3 loop spans 13 amino acids. This CDR3 is CSGTKGEGEKLFF.

This rearrangement joins TRBV5-4 to TRBJ2-3; TCRdb selects TRBD2, and the lack of DNA leaves this call unchecked. This CDR3 has 17 residues. Germline loops: CDR1 SGHNT, CDR2 YYREEE (reference sequence). This CDR3 is CASSSDGTSGRSNTQYF.

The CDR3 sequence is CSVGPTANYGYTF. This chain joins TRBV29-1 and TRBJ1-2. CDR1 SQVTM and CDR2 ANQGSEA come from the germline V gene. CDR3 size: 13 residues.

This chain joins TRBV20-1 and TRBJ2-1; TCRdb designates TRBD2, a call that cannot be tested without DNA. This CDR3 is 16 amino acids long. The V gene's germline CDR1 is DFQATT and CDR2 SNEGSKA (reference sequence). CDR3 amino acids: CSARASTSGDYNEQFF.

The chain is built from TRBV28 and TRBJ2-1; TCRdb indicates TRBD1, and absent DNA this call remains unverified. Germline CDR1 MDHEN, CDR2 SYDVKM. The CDR3 has 15 amino acids. CDR3 in amino acids: CASSHPWDRDNEQFF.

The V call is TRBV29-1, the J call TRBJ2-3. Germline CDR1 is SQVTM and CDR2 is ANQGSEA. The CDR3 is 14 residues long. The CDR3 here is CSVEVRNRRDTQYF.

This chain joins TRBV15 and TRBJ2-2; the D gene TCRdb calls, TRBD1, cannot be checked with no DNA. This CDR3 region has 15 residues. Germline CDR1 LNHNV, CDR2 YYDKDF (reference sequence). Here the CDR3 reads CATSTVQGSTGELFF.

This chain links TRBV6-5 with TRBJ2-7; TCRdb selects TRBD1, and the lack of DNA leaves this call unchecked. This CDR3 comprises 13 residues. Per germline, CDR1 MNHEY and CDR2 SVGAGI. The CDR3 sequence: CASSLGGRYEQYF.

The V call is TRBV29-1, the J call TRBJ2-5. The CDR3 spans 13 residues. Germline V lookup: CDR1 SQVTM, CDR2 ANQGSEA. CDR3 region: CSVDRSLQETQYF.

V and J are TRBV29-1 and TRBJ2-2; TCRdb calls TRBD1, which cannot be checked without DNA. The CDR3 length is 13 residues. Germline-derived CDR1 and CDR2 are SQVTM and ANQGSEA. This CDR3 reads CSVENGGTGELFF.

This sequence joins TRBV29-1 and TRBJ2-7; the D call from TCRdb, TRBD2, cannot be confirmed without DNA. Germline lookup yields CDR1 SQVTM and CDR2 ANQGSEA. CDR3 length: 16 residues. Here the CDR3 reads CSVESKGGGIGDEQYF.

This chain joins TRBV6-1 and TRBJ2-7; the TRBD2 assignment by TCRdb is unverifiable without DNA. Per the germline V gene, CDR1 is MNHNS and CDR2 is SASEGT. The CDR3 runs 15 residues. CDR3 residues: CASSEEISGSYEQYF.

The chain joins TRBV7-2 to TRBJ2-7; TCRdb indicates TRBD2, and absent DNA this call remains unverified. The CDR3 has 16 amino acids. Germline-derived CDR1 and CDR2 are SGHTA and FQGNSA. The CDR3 sequence is CASSPTSGGAPYEQYF.

The rearrangement joins TRBV28 to TRBJ2-5; TCRdb picks TRBD2, but there is no DNA to check that call. The CDR3 runs to 15 residues. In germline, CDR1 is MDHEN, CDR2 SYDVKM. This chain's CDR3 is CASSSGREGRETQYF. The whole variable domain, remainder taken from reference TRBV28 and TRBJ2-5, is DVKVTQSSRYLVKRTGEKVFLECVQDMDHENMFWYRQDPGLGLRLIYFSYDVKMKEKGDIPEGYSVSREKKERFSLILESASTNQTSMYLCASSSGREGRETQYFGPGTRLLVL.

The rearrangement joins TRBV7-8 to TRBJ2-7; as DNA is missing, the TRBD1 call by TCRdb cannot be tested. CDR3 size: 12 residues. The germline CDR1 and CDR2 sequences are SGHVS and FQNEAQ. This chain's CDR3 is CASSPMGTEQYF.

The chain links TRBV6-5 to TRBJ2-1; TCRdb's D call, TRBD1, is unchecked because there is no DNA. In germline, CDR1 is MNHEY, CDR2 SVGAGI. The length of the CDR3 is 18 residues. CDR3 loop: CASSYSGYPGGTYNEQFF.

The genes are TRBV4-2 and TRBJ1-1; the D gene TCRdb calls, TRBD1, cannot be checked with no DNA. CDR3 length equals 16 residues. Per germline, CDR1 LGHNA and CDR2 YNFKEQ. CDR3 amino acids: CASSQGLDRAGTEAFF.

The chain uses TRBV20-1 and TRBJ1-1; TCRdb picks TRBD1, but there is no DNA to check that call. This CDR3 spans 14 amino acids. Germline V gene sequence: CDR1 DFQATT, CDR2 SNEGSKA (reference sequence). CDR3 protein: CSARDATGFTEAFF.

The gene calls are TRBV29-1 and TRBJ2-7; TCRdb picks TRBD1, but there is no DNA to check that call. CDR3 size: 18 residues. Per the germline V gene, CDR1 is SQVTM and CDR2 is ANQGSEA. The chain's CDR3 is CSVEDGDSPGPSLGEQYF.

By frequency, this clonotype is medium-sized (0.01 to 0.1%). V gene TRBV5-5 combines with J gene TRBJ2-5; TCRdb selects TRBD2, and the lack of DNA leaves this call unchecked. The germline V gene encodes CDR1 SGHKS and CDR2 YYEKEE (reference sequence). CDR3 length: 16 residues. The CDR3 loop reads CASSLSAGGPGETQYF.

V is TRBV27 and J is TRBJ2-7. The CDR3 is 14 residues long. Germline loops: CDR1 MNHEY, CDR2 SMNVEV (reference sequence). The CDR3 spells CASSSYGPTYEQYF.

V is TRBV6-5 and J is TRBJ2-5; no DNA is available, so the TRBD2 call from TCRdb remains unchecked. The CDR3 contains 16 residues. CDR1 and CDR2 from the germline V gene are MNHEY and SVGAGI. The chain's CDR3 is CASSQTAGTAEETQYF.

CDR3 residues: CASSPPSYDTGELFF. This sequence joins TRBV12-3 or TRBV12-4 and TRBJ2-2. This CDR3 is 15 amino acids long.